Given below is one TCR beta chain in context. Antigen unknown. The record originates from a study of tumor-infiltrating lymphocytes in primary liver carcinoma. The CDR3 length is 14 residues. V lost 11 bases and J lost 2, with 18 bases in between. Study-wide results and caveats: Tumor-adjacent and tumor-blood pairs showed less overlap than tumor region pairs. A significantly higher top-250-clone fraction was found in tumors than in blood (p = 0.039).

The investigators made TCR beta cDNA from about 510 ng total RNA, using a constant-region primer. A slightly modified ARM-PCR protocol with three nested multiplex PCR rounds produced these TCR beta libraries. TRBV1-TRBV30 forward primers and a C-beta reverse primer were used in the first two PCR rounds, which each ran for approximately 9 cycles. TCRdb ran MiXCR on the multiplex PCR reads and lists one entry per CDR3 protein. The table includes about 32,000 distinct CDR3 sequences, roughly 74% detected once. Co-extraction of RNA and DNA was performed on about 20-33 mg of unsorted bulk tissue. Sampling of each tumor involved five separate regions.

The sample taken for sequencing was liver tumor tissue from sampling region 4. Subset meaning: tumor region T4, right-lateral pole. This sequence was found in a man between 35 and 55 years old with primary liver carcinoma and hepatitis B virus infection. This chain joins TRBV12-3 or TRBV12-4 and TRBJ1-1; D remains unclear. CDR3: CAGGSTVSNTEAFF. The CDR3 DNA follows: TGTGCCGGCGGGAGTACAGTTTCAAACACTGAAGCTTTCTTT.